Shown below are 23 T cell receptor beta chains from a single sample sequenced in a study of T cell responses to AZD1222 COVID-19 vaccine. Produced via immunoSEQ multiplex PCR; TCRdb's table is partial and in-frame only. Of some 120,000 clones in the sample, around 94% were seen once. This sample comprised peripheral blood, obtained on day 0 of AZD1222 vaccination. The source is an adult in good health.

The rearrangement joins TRBV4-1 to TRBJ2-1; D uncertain. The germline V gene encodes CDR1 MGHRA and CDR2 YSYEKL. This CDR3 region has 14 residues. The V gene lost 0 bases and the J gene lost 6 bases, with 9 bases spanning the gap. This CDR3 reads CASSQEGPSNEQFF. The CDR3 DNA is TGCGCCAGCAGCCAAGAAGGCCCAAGCAATGAGCAGTTCTTC.

The chain employs TRBV18 and TRBJ1-6; D remains unclear. The CDR3 runs 13 residues. Between the trimmed V and J ends, which lost 3 bases and 7 bases, there was a span of 7 bases. From germline, CDR1 is KGHSH and CDR2 LQKENI. CDR3 bases: TGTGCCAGCTCACCGGACGGGAATTCACCCCTCCACTTT. Translated: CASSPDGNSPLHF. Filled out from reference TRBV18 and TRBJ1-6, the complete variable domain reads NAGVMQNPRHLVRRRGQEARLRCSPMKGHSHVYWYRQLPEEGLKFMVYLQKENIIDESGMPKERFSAEFPKEGPSILRIQQVVRGDSAAYFCASSPDGNSPLHFGNGTRLTVT.

The chain joins TRBV12-3 or TRBV12-4 to TRBJ1-2; D is unclear. This CDR3 has 12 amino acids. V lost 10 bases and J lost 0, with 9 bases in between. The CDR3 DNA is TGTGCCACCCTAGGAGCTAACTATGGCTACACCTTC. It is translated as CATLGANYGYTF.

J is TRBJ1-1 and V is TRBV6-4; D is perhaps TRBD1 (5 bases). The CDR3 totals 17 residues. Germline V gene lookup returns CDR1 MRHNA and CDR2 SNTAGT. Trimming removed 3 bases from V and 0 bases from J, with 17 bases in between. In DNA form, the CDR3 reads TGTGCCAGCAGTGAGTCGGCCGGGGGGATAATGAACACTGAAGCTTTCTTT. It is translated as CASSESAGGIMNTEAFF.

The chain links TRBV28 to TRBJ2-1; tentative D call: TRBD2 (6 bases). The CDR3 is 13 residues long. In germline, CDR1 is MDHEN, CDR2 SYDVKM. Between the trimmed V and J ends, which lost 3 bases and 9 bases, there was a span of 12 bases. The CDR3 loop reads CASSFLSGTEQFF. In DNA, the CDR3 is TGTGCCAGCAGTTTCCTTAGCGGAACTGAGCAGTTCTTC.

This clone has more than one count but fewer than ten. The genes are TRBV10-3 and TRBJ2-5; possibly TRBD2 for D (6 bases). The germline gives CDR1 ENHRY, CDR2 SYGVKD. Trimming removed 3 bases from V and 5 bases from J, with 28 bases in between. The CDR3 loop spans 19 amino acids. The CDR3 region is CAISEYNPTSLKVGETQYF. CDR3 coding DNA: TGTGCCATCAGTGAATATAATCCGACTAGTTTGAAGGTGGGGGAGACCCAGTACTTC.

The J gene is TRBJ2-7, the V gene TRBV18; 7 bases match TRBD2. CDR1 and CDR2 from the germline V gene are KGHSH and LQKENI. V trimming: 3 bases; J trimming: 2 bases; junction bases outside the gene matches: 10. The CDR3 has 16 residues. This CDR3 reads CASSPPGRVGTYEQYF. CDR3 sequence (DNA): TGTGCCAGCTCACCCCCGGGGAGGGTGGGAACCTACGAGCAGTACTTC.

The V and J genes are TRBV3-1 (or the pseudogene TRBV3-2) and TRBJ1-5; D not certain. The CDR3 contains 15 residues. CDR1 and CDR2 (germline): LGHDT, YNNKEL (reference sequence). Trimming cost V 1 base and J 4 bases, with 11 bases left between them. CDR3 region: CASSQGRAQNQPQHF. The CDR3 DNA follows: TGTGCCAGCAGCCAAGGCCGGGCCCAAAATCAGCCCCAGCATTTT.

Of note for this clone: The junction departs from the called germline gene at one end, perhaps through a read error. The chain links TRBV9 to TRBJ1-2; 7 nucleotides agree with TRBD1. The CDR3 contains 15 residues. CDR1 SGDLS and CDR2 YYNGEE come from the germline V gene. As DNA, the CDR3 is TGTGCCAGTAGCGTAGGACAGGATCCTTTTTATGGCTACACCTTC. It specifies CASSVGQDPFYGYTF.

A note on this clone: This sample also contains other DNA sequences that code for the same CDR3. The chain carries TRBV5-1 and TRBJ1-1; 7 bases match TRBD1. CDR3 length: 15 residues. With V trimmed by 4 bases and J by 4 bases, 10 bases remained unmatched. Per germline, CDR1 SGHRS and CDR2 YFSETQ. The CDR3 loop is CASSPRGAGGTEAFF. The CDR3 DNA follows: TGCGCCAGCAGCCCGCGGGGGGCAGGGGGCACTGAAGCTTTCTTT.

The chain employs TRBV12-5 and TRBJ2-1; TRBD2 aligns across 14 bases. Germline V gene sequence: CDR1 LGHNT, CDR2 FRNRAP. The CDR3 contains 17 residues. Losses at the gene ends were 7 bases for V and 7 bases for J; bases not matched to a gene: 12. Written as DNA, the CDR3 is TGTGCTAGTGCCCATCCCGGGACTAGCGGGAGAATGAATGAGCAGTTCTTC. It yields the protein CASAHPGTSGRMNEQFF.

The chain has TRBV27 and TRBJ1-6, with 7 bases matching TRBD1. CDR3 length: 14 amino acids. V lost 6 bases to trimming and J lost 7 bases; unmatched junction nucleotides: 6. Germline CDR1 and CDR2: MNHEY and SMNVEV (reference sequence). The CDR3, as DNA: TGTGCCAGCAGGCCCGGGACAGTGAATTCACCCCTCCACTTT. This translates into CASRPGTVNSPLHF.

The rearrangement joins TRBV7-9 to TRBJ1-2; D is ambiguous. V was trimmed by 5 bases and J by 7 bases, leaving 11 bases between them. Germline V gene data show CDR1 as SEHNR and CDR2 as FQNEAQ (reference sequence). The CDR3 loop spans 12 amino acids. The DNA of the CDR3 is TGTGCCAGCAGCCCTCCGACTCCTGGCTACACCTTC. This translates into CASSPPTPGYTF.

The chain links TRBV11-2 to TRBJ1-2; D is unresolved. The CDR3 contains 13 residues. CDR1 SGHAT and CDR2 FQNNGV come from the germline V gene. Trimming removed 5 bases at V and 8 bases at J, with 15 bases between. This CDR3 is CASSPESWFGYTF. CDR3 DNA: TGTGCCAGCAGCCCGGAGTCGTGGTTCGGCTACACCTTC.

The chain uses TRBV27 and TRBJ1-2; D may be TRBD1 (5 bases). V was clipped by 1 base and J by 2 bases, with 8 bases between them. Germline V gives CDR1 MNHEY, CDR2 SMNVEV (reference sequence). CDR3 length equals 14 residues. The CDR3 region is CASSLLPGNYGYTF. In DNA, the CDR3 is TGTGCCAGCAGTTTATTGCCAGGGAACTATGGCTACACCTTC.

The chain joins TRBV30 to TRBJ1-2; D is unresolved. The CDR3 is 14 residues long. Germline V gene sequence: CDR1 GTSNPN, CDR2 SVGIG (reference sequence). With 0 bases removed from V and 4 bases from J, the gap between germline ends came to 12 bases. The CDR3 DNA sequence: TGTGCCTGGAGTGTACTTGGGGAGAGCTATGGCTACACCTTC. Protein sequence: CAWSVLGESYGYTF.

This clone was counted a single time. The chain carries TRBV7-9 and TRBJ1-2, with TRBD1 matching 8 bases. V lost 5 bases to trimming and J lost 10 bases; unmatched junction nucleotides: 9. This CDR3 is 13 amino acids long. CDR1 is SEHNR, CDR2 FQNEAQ, per germline (reference sequence). In DNA, the CDR3 is TGTGCCAGCAGCGTAGAGGGACAGGTTTTCTACACCTTC. It encodes CASSVEGQVFYTF. Combining the CDR3 with reference TRBV7-9 and TRBJ1-2 gives the whole variable domain DTGVSQNPRHKITKRGQNVTFRCDPISEHNRLYWYRQTLGQGPEFLTYFQNEAQLEKSRLLSDRFSAERPKGSFSTLEIQRTEQGDSAMYLCASSVEGQVFYTFGSGTRLTVV.

The chain combines TRBV18 with TRBJ1-2; 9 bases map to TRBD1. In germline, CDR1 is KGHSH, CDR2 LQKENI. The V and J ends lost 5 bases and 3 bases, in that order; junction bases with no gene match: 7. The CDR3 sequence is 15 residues long. CDR3 region: CASSGGQGRDYGYTF. DNA of the CDR3: TGTGCCAGCTCAGGCGGACAGGGGAGAGACTATGGCTACACCTTC.

The chain is built from TRBV4-1 and TRBJ2-6, with TRBD1 matching over 8 bases. CDR1 and CDR2 from the germline V gene are MGHRA and YSYEKL. V lost 8 bases to trimming and J lost 4 bases; unmatched junction nucleotides: 19. The CDR3 runs 19 residues. The CDR3 region is CASRPNLQGVHSGANVLTF. The CDR3 coding sequence is TGCGCCAGCCGGCCCAATTTACAGGGGGTTCATTCCGGGGCCAACGTCCTGACTTTC.

The V call is TRBV9, the J call TRBJ1-3, with D hard to call. The CDR3 is 15 residues long. V shed 4 bases and J shed 7 bases, with 18 bases lying between them. Germline lookup yields CDR1 SGDLS and CDR2 YYNGEE. The CDR3 loop reads CASSTDKSSGNTIYF. As DNA, the CDR3 is TGTGCCAGCAGCACCGACAAGTCCTCGGGGAACACCATATATTTT. The full variable domain, rest sourced from reference TRBV9 and TRBJ1-3, is DSGVTQTPKHLITATGQRVTLRCSPRSGDLSVYWYQQSLDQGLQFLIQYYNGEERAKGNILERFSAQQFPDLHSELNLSSLELGDSALYFCASSTDKSSGNTIYFGEGSWLTVV.

The chain links TRBV29-1 to TRBJ1-2, with D perhaps matching TRBD1 (6 bases). Germline V gives CDR1 SQVTM, CDR2 ANQGSEA. CDR3 length equals 12 residues. V was cut by 4 bases and J by 4 bases, with 10 bases left in between. CDR3 DNA: TGCAGCGTTGGGGGGGCGGCCTATGGCTACACCTTC. It codes for CSVGGAAYGYTF.

V and J are TRBV28 and TRBJ2-4; D remains ambiguous. Germline CDR1 reads MDHEN; CDR2 reads SYDVKM. Trimming removed 6 bases at V and 3 bases at J, with 6 bases between. There are 12 residues in the CDR3. The CDR3 protein is CASRTGKNIQYF. The CDR3 DNA is TGTGCCAGCAGGACCGGCAAAAACATTCAGTACTTC.

This chain connects TRBV4-1 to TRBJ2-1; the match to TRBD1 covers 9 bases. Germline values: CDR1 MGHRA, CDR2 YSYEKL. The CDR3 is 17 residues long. V trimming: 3 bases; J trimming: 5 bases; junction bases outside the gene matches: 11. CDR3 sequence reads: CASSHSLRDRAHNEQFF. CDR3 sequence (DNA): TGCGCCAGCAGCCACTCTCTCCGGGACAGGGCTCACAATGAGCAGTTCTTC.